This TCR beta chain was observed in a study of cytomegalovirus exposure and HLA in healthy donors. For the study at large: In a later analysis, it was reported that the approximately 110 validation repertoires had been produced on the same platform as the roughly 610 repertoires belonging to the first cohort.

TCRdb's copy holds only in-frame clones and misses some; the assay was immunoSEQ multiplex PCR. This sample has roughly 60,000 clones, with 92% found just once. A single count supports this clone. Antigen: not known. Whole-study results and caveats: Reports described diagnosis of cytomegalovirus status by the classifier as highly specific and sensitive. Cytomegalovirus-associated status was assigned to more than 150 TCR beta chains. Some public TCRs appeared in many individuals, while most sequences were rare.

Trimming cost V 5 bases and J 4 bases; bases outside gene matches: 4. The length of the CDR3 is 13 residues. The germline gives CDR1 MNHEY, CDR2 SMNVEV (reference sequence). The rearrangement links TRBV27 to TRBJ2-5; 7 nucleotides line up with TRBD1. The sequenced sample consisted of PBMCs. The clonotype comes from a woman aged 18-29 years in good health and CMV-seronegative. The CDR3 spells CASSPRQGETQYF. The CDR3, as DNA: TGTGCCAGCAGTCCCCGACAGGGAGAGACCCAGTACTTC.